These T cell receptor beta chains were read from a single sample in a study of neurological immune-mediated disorders. TCRdb reprocessed the 5' RACE reads with MiXCR, giving one entry per CDR3 protein. The table lists tens of thousands of distinct CDR3 sequences, roughly an eighth of them singletons. Material: PBMCs. The receptor set was obtained from a female donor with HTLV-1-associated myelopathy (HAM/TSP). The CDR3 runs from the conserved cysteine through the conserved F or W. Fields, in order: J gene, clone size, V gene, D gene, CDR3 DNA, CDR3 protein. D genes are given only for firm matches. Only some rows state a clone size, as once, few, many or a class for expanded clones.

>TRBJ2-3|many|TRBV6-4|TRBD2
TGTGCCAGCAGTGAAAGACTAGCGGGAGGGCCTACAGATACGCAGTATTTT
CASSERLAGGPTDTQYF
>TRBJ2-1|.|TRBV7-9|.
TGTGTCAGCAGCTTAGCGGGACAGGTTTGGAACCTCAACTACAATGAGCAGTTCTTC
CVSSLAGQVWNLNYNEQFF
>TRBJ2-1|many|TRBV20-1|TRBD1
TGCAGTGCTCCGGGACAGGGCCCCTGGGAGCAGTTCTTC
CSAPGQGPWEQFF
>TRBJ2-7|many|TRBV5-1|TRBD2
TGCGCCAGCAGCCGAACTAGCGGGGGATCCTACGAGCAGTACTTC
CASSRTSGGSYEQYF
>TRBJ2-3|many|TRBV9|.
TGTGCCAGCAGCGGTCGTTGGGAAGATACGCAGTATTTT
CASSGRWEDTQYF
>TRBJ2-5|many|TRBV28|TRBD1
TGTGCCAGCAGCTCACCGGGACAGCGAAGAGAGACCCAGTACTTC
CASSSPGQRRETQYF
>TRBJ2-7|once|TRBV20-1|.
TGCAGTGCTAGTTGGGACCGCTCTGGTCTAGAGCAGTACTTC
CSASWDRSGLEQYF
>TRBJ2-3|.|TRBV20-1|.
TGCAGTGCTAGAGATTTGAGGGGGGGCACAGATACGCAGTATTTT
CSARDLRGGTDTQYF
>TRBJ1-6|.|TRBV5-3|.
TGTGCCAGAAGCTCCGGAGGGGTAAATTCACCCCTCCACTTT
CARSSGGVNSPLHF
>TRBJ2-3|many|TRBV7-2|.
TGTGCCAGCAGCTTATTACAGAACACAGATACGCAGTATTTT
CASSLLQNTDTQYF
>TRBJ2-1|many|TRBV11-2|.
TGTGCCAGCAGCTTAGGGGCTAGCTGGGGCAATGAGCAGTTCTTC
CASSLGASWGNEQFF